The TCR beta chain described here comes from a study of shared clonotypes between healthy human individuals. CD8 cells classed as naive were CD45RO-negative and positively selected for CCR7, excluding terminally differentiated effector memory CD45RA+ cells. Measured with immunoSEQ multiplex PCR; TCRdb has only the in-frame clones, and not every one. The top ten clones hold 0.095% to 0.13% of a sample with hundreds of thousands of clones, roughly 96% of them seen once. V dropped 5 bases and J dropped 3; count of bases not matched to a gene: 4. Per germline, CDR1 MNHEY and CDR2 SMNVEV (reference sequence). The CDR3 consists of 14 residues.

This TCR was recovered from a woman in her twenties or thirties in good health. The chain has TRBV27 and TRBJ1-1, with 9 bases identical to TRBD1. Sample: naive CD8+ T cells sorted from blood. The CDR3 region is CASSLRQGDTEAFF. The CDR3 DNA reads TGTGCCAGCAGTCTCCGACAGGGGGACACTGAAGCTTTCTTT.